The 28 T cell receptor beta chains below were found in one sample sequenced in a study of cytomegalovirus exposure and HLA in healthy donors. Using immunoSEQ multiplex PCR, the repertoire was profiled, and TCRdb retains in-frame clones only, with some absent. Counted here are about 98,000 clones, 87% occurring once; the ten biggest clones make up approximately 4%. The sample taken for sequencing was PBMCs. The receptors were gathered from a woman aged 25 to 39 in good health and CMV-seronegative.

The gene calls are TRBV19 and TRBJ2-3; 9 bases are a match to TRBD1. The CDR3 is made up of 14 amino acids. With 9 bases clipped from V and 3 bases from J, the junction kept 7 bases outside the gene matches. CDR1 and CDR2 from the germline V gene are LNHDA and SQIVND (reference sequence). The CDR3 nucleotides read TGTGCCAGCAAGCCGGGACAGGGAACAGATACGCAGTATTTT. Amino acids: CASKPGQGTDTQYF. Complete variable domain (other parts from reference TRBV19 and TRBJ2-3): DGGITQSPKYLFRKEGQNVTLSCEQNLNHDAMYWYRQDPGQGLRLIYYSQIVNDFQKGDIAEGYSVSREKKESFPLTVTSAQKNPTAFYLCASKPGQGTDTQYFGPGTRLTVL.

This rearrangement joins TRBV28 to TRBJ1-5; 7 bases match TRBD1. V shed 8 bases, J shed 0 bases, and the junction held 13 bases outside the gene matches. The CDR3 consists of 17 residues. In germline, CDR1 is MDHEN, CDR2 SYDVKM. CDR3: CASGLTGISHSNQPQHF. The CDR3 DNA sequence: TGTGCCAGCGGGTTGACAGGGATAAGCCATAGCAATCAGCCCCAGCATTTT.

The CDR3 DNA sequence: TGTGCCAGCAGCTTGGACTACGGGGAGCTGTTTTTT. Translation: CASSLDYGELFF. The chain carries TRBV5-4 and TRBJ2-2; D remains unclear. V was clipped by 0 bases and J by 7 bases, with 4 bases between them. From germline, CDR1 is SGHNT and CDR2 YYREEE (reference sequence). This CDR3 has 12 residues.

The rearrangement uses TRBV13 and TRBJ1-2; 7 bases fit TRBD1. Germline CDR1 is PRHDT and CDR2 is FYEKMQ (reference sequence). With V trimmed by 5 bases and J by 4 bases, 4 bases remained unmatched. There are 13 residues in the CDR3. The CDR3, as DNA: TGTGCCAGCAGCCGGGACAGATTCTATGGCTACACCTTC. Its translation is CASSRDRFYGYTF.

This chain connects TRBV5-1 to TRBJ2-2, with D hard to call. This CDR3 is 14 amino acids long. Between the trimmed V and J ends, which lost 5 bases and 1 base, there was a span of 9 bases. Germline assignment: CDR1 SGHRS and CDR2 YFSETQ. The CDR3 nucleotides read TGCGCCAGCAGTCCAAATAGGAACACCGGGGAGCTGTTTTTT. It translates to CASSPNRNTGELFF.

The rearrangement joins TRBV6-1 to TRBJ1-5; TRBD1 matches 7 bases. The CDR3 runs to 14 residues. V dropped 2 bases and J dropped 6; count of bases not matched to a gene: 4. Germline V gene data show CDR1 as MNHNS and CDR2 as SASEGT. Here the CDR3 reads CASSESGGGQPQHF. CDR3 bases: TGTGCCAGCAGTGAATCAGGGGGTGGTCAGCCCCAGCATTTT.

The chain has TRBV28 and TRBJ2-7, with 8 bases that match TRBD1. The CDR3 sequence is 14 residues long. Germline CDR1 and CDR2: MDHEN and SYDVKM. J was trimmed by 5 bases and V by 3 bases; bases with no gene match: 6. The CDR3 coding sequence is TGTGCCAGCAGTTTGGACAGGGTCATCAACGAGCAGTACTTC. Translation gives CASSLDRVINEQYF.

The chain carries TRBV9 and TRBJ1-3, with D possibly TRBD1 on 6 matching bases. Germline CDR1 reads SGDLS; CDR2 reads YYNGEE. V dropped 3 bases and J dropped 0 bases, with 10 bases sitting between them. The CDR3 runs 15 residues. CDR3 residues: CASSGGGPSGNTIYF. The CDR3 nucleotides are TGTGCCAGCAGCGGGGGGGGCCCCTCTGGAAACACCATATATTTT.

There are a few counts of this clone. The rearrangement joins TRBV27 to TRBJ1-5; the match to TRBD1 covers 8 bases. The CDR3 runs 15 residues. V shed 4 bases and J 1 base; nucleotides not matched to a gene: 3. The germline V gene encodes CDR1 MNHEY and CDR2 SMNVEV (reference sequence). CDR3 residues: CASSSGGSSNQPQHF. CDR3 bases: TGTGCCAGCAGTTCAGGGGGCTCGAGCAATCAGCCCCAGCATTTT.

This clone was found once. V is TRBV11-2 and J is TRBJ1-5; D gene uncertain. The CDR3 sequence is 16 residues long. V was pared by 1 base and J by 6 bases, with 16 bases between. Germline V CDR1 and CDR2: SGHAT, FQNNGV. The CDR3 nucleotides are TGTGCCAGCAGCTTAGGGGTCGTGGCGGGTGTTCAGCCCCAGCATTTT. Residues: CASSLGVVAGVQPQHF.

Worth noting for this clone: Additional DNA sequences in this sample encode the identical CDR3. The rearrangement joins TRBV5-1 to TRBJ1-5; D remains ambiguous. This CDR3 is 15 amino acids long. The V and J ends lost 4 bases and 0 bases respectively, with 11 bases between them. Germline values: CDR1 SGHRS, CDR2 YFSETQ. CDR3 region: CASSPDTFSNQPQHF. The DNA for the CDR3 is TGCGCCAGCAGCCCCGACACGTTTAGCAATCAGCCCCAGCATTTT.

Comments on this clone: The junction departs from germline at one end; a sequencing error may be responsible. The gene calls are TRBV5-6 and TRBJ1-2; D is possibly TRBD1 (5 bases). CDR3 size: 13 residues. Per germline, CDR1 SGHDT and CDR2 YYEEEE. CDR3 bases: TGTGCCAGCAGATTGGCAGGGAACTATGGCTACACCTTC. It translates to CASRLAGNYGYTF. The whole variable domain, remainder taken from reference TRBV5-6 and TRBJ1-2, is DAGVTQSPTHLIKTRGQQVTLRCSPKSGHDTVSWYQQALGQGPQFIFQYYEEEERQRGNFPDRFSGHQFPNYSSELNVNALLLGDSALYLCASRLAGNYGYTFGSGTRLTVV.

CDR3 loop: CASSQSSPRTQETQYF. The CDR3, as DNA: TGTGCCAGCAGTCAAAGCTCACCGAGAACCCAAGAGACCCAGTACTTC. The chain employs TRBV6-6 and TRBJ2-5; D ambiguous. Germline values: CDR1 MNHNY, CDR2 SVGAGI (reference sequence). The V end lost 5 bases, the J end lost 1 base, and 17 bases lay between the germline ends. The CDR3 is made up of 16 amino acids.

This sequence joins TRBV6-5 and TRBJ2-7; 9 positions match TRBD1. The CDR3 sequence is 14 residues long. Germline V gene data show CDR1 as MNHEY and CDR2 as SVGAGI. Unmatched junction bases numbered 2, after V lost 5 bases and J lost 0 bases. CDR3 DNA: TGTGCCAGCAGTAGGGACAGGGACTCCTACGAGCAGTACTTC. Amino acid sequence: CASSRDRDSYEQYF.

The rearrangement links TRBV7-3 to TRBJ2-3, with TRBD1 as a possible D gene (6 bases). V was pared by 4 bases and J by 4 bases, with 9 bases between. Germline values: CDR1 SGHTA, CDR2 FQGTGA. This CDR3 is built from 13 residues. CDR3 sequence: CASSSTGSDTQYF. The CDR3 DNA sequence: TGTGCCAGCAGCTCTACAGGGTCAGATACGCAGTATTTT.

The genes are TRBV28 and TRBJ1-5, with D unresolved. This CDR3 has 12 residues. V was trimmed by 1 base and J by 6 bases, leaving 4 bases between them. The germline V gene has CDR1 MDHEN and CDR2 SYDVKM. In nucleotides, the CDR3 is TGTGCCAGCAGTTTATTCCTTCAGCCCCAGCATTTT. Its translation: CASSLFLQPQHF.

This chain uses TRBV9 with TRBJ2-5; tentative D call: TRBD1 (5 bases). Trimming removed 0 bases from V and 2 bases from J, with 5 bases in between. The CDR3 consists of 13 residues. The germline CDR1 and CDR2 sequences are SGDLS and YYNGEE. As DNA, the CDR3 is TGTGCCAGCAGCGTAGGACAGCAAGAGACCCAGTACTTC. Translating gives CASSVGQQETQYF.

The V gene is TRBV6-5, the J gene TRBJ2-7; 9 bases are shared with TRBD1. Germline lookup yields CDR1 MNHEY and CDR2 SVGAGI. The CDR3 length is 15 residues. The V and J ends lost 6 bases and 1 base, in that order; junction bases with no gene match: 7. CDR3 nucleotide sequence: TGTGCCAGCAGCCGATCGGGGACAGGGTCCTACGAGCAGTACTTC. Translating it yields CASSRSGTGSYEQYF.

This rearrangement joins TRBV13 to TRBJ2-7, with 7 positions matching TRBD1. The CDR3 extends over 14 amino acids. V shed 4 bases, J shed 2 bases, and the junction held 5 bases outside the gene matches. Germline V CDR1 and CDR2: PRHDT, FYEKMQ (reference sequence). CDR3 amino acids: CASSSWTGTYEQYF. CDR3 coding DNA: TGTGCCAGCAGCTCCTGGACAGGAACCTACGAGCAGTACTTC.

As DNA, the CDR3 is TGTGCCAGCAGTGAAAGGCACAGGGGACAGCCCCAGCATTTT. Amino acid sequence: CASSERHRGQPQHF. The chain combines TRBV6-1 with TRBJ1-5; 7 nucleotides line up with TRBD1. V lost 2 bases, J lost 7 bases, and 5 bases stayed unmatched. The germline V gene has CDR1 MNHNS and CDR2 SASEGT. There are 14 residues in the CDR3.

This clone was observed once. The rearrangement uses TRBV29-1 and TRBJ2-5; D uncertain. The ends were cut back, 1 base at V and 5 bases at J, with 11 bases in the middle. The germline V gene encodes CDR1 SQVTM and CDR2 ANQGSEA. This CDR3 has 13 amino acids. CDR3 sequence: CSVEVIVEETQYF. In nucleotides, the CDR3 is TGCAGCGTTGAAGTGATTGTGGAGGAGACCCAGTACTTC.

The chain has TRBV6-5 and TRBJ1-2, with D possibly being TRBD1 (5 bases). Trimming cost V 6 bases and J 5 bases, with 13 bases left between them. The CDR3 covers 13 residues. Germline V gene sequence: CDR1 MNHEY, CDR2 SVGAGI. CDR3 loop: CASRKGGEYGYTF. In DNA form, the CDR3 reads TGTGCCAGCAGGAAGGGAGGGGAATATGGCTACACCTTC.

The chain combines TRBV2 with TRBJ1-1; perhaps TRBD1 as D (5 bases). This CDR3 region has 13 residues. Germline V gene lookup returns CDR1 SNHLY and CDR2 FYNNEI. The germline V and J ends were trimmed by 11 bases and 0 bases, with 13 bases remaining between them. CDR3 bases: TGTGCCGGGGCCCCAGGGCTGAACACTGAAGCTTTCTTT. It yields the protein CAGAPGLNTEAFF.

This chain connects TRBV5-1 to TRBJ2-5, with D perhaps TRBD2 (5 bases). This CDR3 is 14 amino acids long. The V gene lost 1 base and the J gene lost 1 base, with 8 bases spanning the gap. Germline V gives CDR1 SGHRS, CDR2 YFSETQ. CDR3 nucleotides: TGCGCCAGCAGCTTGAGCGGAACCCAAGAGACCCAGTACTTC. It is translated as CASSLSGTQETQYF.

The gene calls are TRBV2 and TRBJ2-3, with D perhaps matching TRBD2 (5 bases). With 6 bases removed from V and 4 bases from J, the gap between germline ends came to 17 bases. The CDR3 has 15 amino acids. CDR1 is SNHLY and CDR2 is FYNNEI in the germline V gene. The CDR3 sequence: CASRSGLPGSDTQYF. In DNA, the CDR3 is TGTGCCAGCAGATCCGGACTCCCGGGATCAGATACGCAGTATTTT. Full variable domain (remainder filled in from reference TRBV2 and TRBJ2-3): EPEVTQTPSHQVTQMGQEVILRCVPISNHLYFYWYRQILGQKVEFLVSFYNNEISEKSEIFDDQFSVERPDGSNFTLKIRSTKLEDSAMYFCASRSGLPGSDTQYFGPGTRLTVL.

CDR3 in amino acids: CATLHTGGNTEAFF. The CDR3, as DNA: TGTGCCACTCTCCATACGGGGGGGAACACTGAAGCTTTCTTT. The genes are TRBV19 and TRBJ1-1, with D possibly matching TRBD1 (5 bases). Trimming cost V 10 bases and J 1 base, with 16 bases left between them. Germline CDR1 reads LNHDA; CDR2 reads SQIVND (reference sequence). The CDR3 runs to 14 residues.

The CDR3 bases are TGTGCCAGCAGTTACCAGGGGATGGGTCAGCCCCAGCATTTT. Encoded protein: CASSYQGMGQPQHF. The chain couples TRBV6-5 to TRBJ1-5, with D maybe TRBD1 (6 bases). Germline assignment: CDR1 MNHEY and CDR2 SVGAGI. Trimming cost V 2 bases and J 6 bases, with 11 bases left between them. This CDR3 region has 14 residues.

The V call is TRBV4-2, the J call TRBJ2-2; 9 nucleotides agree with TRBD2. This CDR3 region has 16 residues. V lost 0 bases and J lost 5; bases outside the gene matches: 4. Germline lookup yields CDR1 LGHNA and CDR2 YNFKEQ. CDR3 residues: CASSQEGTSGTGELFF. In DNA form, the CDR3 reads TGTGCCAGCAGCCAAGAGGGCACTAGCGGGACCGGGGAGCTGTTTTTT.